A selection of T cell receptor beta chains follows, all from one sample in a study of cytomegalovirus exposure and HLA in healthy donors. Using immunoSEQ multiplex PCR, the repertoire was profiled, and TCRdb retains in-frame clones only, with some absent. The sample carries about 120,000 clones, roughly 69% recorded once. Sequencing was carried out using PBMCs. The receptor set was obtained from a woman between 40 and 55 years old in good health and CMV-seropositive. Both conserved end residues are part of each CDR3. D genes are given only for firm matches. Size tells how often a clone was seen (once, few, many) or the class of an expanded clone, and some rows leave it out.

V gene: TRBV6-5
J gene: TRBJ2-3
D gene: -
clone size: -
CDR3 DNA: TGTGCCAGCCGGACAGATATAGGTCTAGCAGATACGCAGTATTTT
CDR3 protein: CASRTDIGLADTQYF

V gene: TRBV28
J gene: TRBJ1-2
D gene: -
clone size: -
CDR3 DNA: TGTGCCAGCAGTTCACAAGGAGTAGTCTATGGCTACACCTTC
CDR3 protein: CASSSQGVVYGYTF

V gene: TRBV18
J gene: TRBJ1-4
D gene: TRBD1
clone size: -
CDR3 DNA: TGTGCCAGCTCACCGGACAGGGGCGGGGTAAAACTGTTTTTT
CDR3 protein: CASSPDRGGVKLFF

V gene: TRBV7-2
J gene: TRBJ1-2
D gene: TRBD1
clone size: -
CDR3 DNA: TGTGCCAGCAGCTTAACTAGACAGGGCTATGGCTACACCTTC
CDR3 protein: CASSLTRQGYGYTF

V gene: TRBV7-9
J gene: TRBJ2-7
D gene: TRBD1
clone size: -
CDR3 DNA: TGTGCCAGCAGCTACAGACAGGGACCCTACGAGCAGTACTTC
CDR3 protein: CASSYRQGPYEQYF

V gene: TRBV18
J gene: TRBJ1-4
D gene: TRBD1
clone size: -
CDR3 DNA: TGTGCCAGCTCACCACCGGGCCCCGGACAGGGTAGATTTAATGAAAAACTGTTTTTT
CDR3 protein: CASSPPGPGQGRFNEKLFF

V gene: TRBV7-9
J gene: TRBJ2-1
D gene: -
clone size: -
CDR3 DNA: TGTGCCAGCAGCTCGGCGAGAGGTGAGCAGTTCTTC
CDR3 protein: CASSSARGEQFF

V gene: TRBV7-8
J gene: TRBJ2-2
D gene: -
clone size: -
CDR3 DNA: TGTGCCAGCAGCTTATTCGTTGCGGTGAACACCGGGGAGCTGTTTTTT
CDR3 protein: CASSLFVAVNTGELFF

V gene: TRBV5-4
J gene: TRBJ2-2
D gene: -
clone size: few
CDR3 DNA: TGTGCCAGCAGCCCTATCCCCGGTCGTGGCACCGGGGAGCTGTTTTTT
CDR3 protein: CASSPIPGRGTGELFF

V gene: TRBV9
J gene: TRBJ1-4
D gene: -
clone size: -
CDR3 DNA: TGTGCCAGCAGCCTTCCGGGTGAAAAACTGTTTTTT
CDR3 protein: CASSLPGEKLFF

V gene: TRBV28
J gene: TRBJ2-2
D gene: TRBD2
clone size: -
CDR3 DNA: TGTGCCAGCAGTTGGACTAGCGGGAGACCGGACACCGGGGAGCTGTTTTTT
CDR3 protein: CASSWTSGRPDTGELFF

V gene: TRBV29-1
J gene: TRBJ2-5
D gene: -
clone size: -
CDR3 DNA: TGCAGCGTTGACAGGCAGGGGCGCACCCAAGAGACCCAGTACTTC
CDR3 protein: CSVDRQGRTQETQYF

V gene: TRBV18
J gene: TRBJ2-3
D gene: -
clone size: -
CDR3 DNA: TGTGCCAGCTCACCGGTTAGGGGGAGGGGCACAGATACGCAGTATTTT
CDR3 protein: CASSPVRGRGTDTQYF

V gene: TRBV7-6
J gene: TRBJ2-1
D gene: -
clone size: -
CDR3 DNA: TGTGCCAGCAGCTTAGCGCATCGCGGGAATGAGCAGTTCTTC
CDR3 protein: CASSLAHRGNEQFF

V gene: TRBV5-6
J gene: TRBJ2-3
D gene: -
clone size: -
CDR3 DNA: TGTGCCAGCAGCCTCGGAGCGGCTAGCACAGATACGCAGTATTTT
CDR3 protein: CASSLGAASTDTQYF

V gene: TRBV4-3
J gene: TRBJ1-2
D gene: -
clone size: -
CDR3 DNA: TGCGCCAGCAGCCGGGGGGTTTATGGCTACACCTTC
CDR3 protein: CASSRGVYGYTF

V gene: TRBV4-1
J gene: TRBJ2-1
D gene: -
clone size: -
CDR3 DNA: TGCGCCAGCAGCTCCGGAGACAGGCAGACCTACAATGAGCAGTTCTTC
CDR3 protein: CASSSGDRQTYNEQFF

V gene: TRBV4-3
J gene: TRBJ2-6
D gene: -
clone size: few
CDR3 DNA: TGCGCCAGCAGGGCCATTGGGGCCAACGTCCTGACTTTC
CDR3 protein: CASRAIGANVLTF

V gene: TRBV19
J gene: TRBJ2-3
D gene: -
clone size: -
CDR3 DNA: TGTGCCAGATTTGACAGGTACACAGATACGCAGTATTTT
CDR3 protein: CARFDRYTDTQYF

V gene: TRBV2
J gene: TRBJ2-1
D gene: TRBD2
clone size: few
CDR3 DNA: TGTGCCAGCAGTGTCGAACGGACTAGCGGGAGCGATGAGCAGTTCTTC
CDR3 protein: CASSVERTSGSDEQFF

V gene: TRBV5-1
J gene: TRBJ2-3
D gene: TRBD2
clone size: -
CDR3 DNA: TGCGCCAGCAGCTTGGTGGCGGGAGGCAGGCCCCCAGATACGCAGTATTTT
CDR3 protein: CASSLVAGGRPPDTQYF

V gene: TRBV5-5
J gene: TRBJ2-7
D gene: TRBD2
clone size: once
CDR3 DNA: TGTGCCAGCAGCTTAGGACTAGCGGGGCTAAGCTCCTACGAGCAGTACTTC
CDR3 protein: CASSLGLAGLSSYEQYF

V gene: TRBV9
J gene: TRBJ2-3
D gene: -
clone size: -
CDR3 DNA: TGTGCCAGCAGCTCCTCCGGGACTCCGCAGTATTTT
CDR3 protein: CASSSSGTPQYF

V gene: TRBV15
J gene: TRBJ1-1
D gene: -
clone size: -
CDR3 DNA: TGTGCCACCAGCAGAGATCTGAGGGTCTCTGAAGCTTTCTTT
CDR3 protein: CATSRDLRVSEAFF

V gene: TRBV7-9
J gene: TRBJ1-4
D gene: -
clone size: once
CDR3 DNA: TGTGCCAGCAGCTCTTTCACTAATGAAAAACTGTTTTTT
CDR3 protein: CASSSFTNEKLFF

V gene: TRBV6-1
J gene: TRBJ2-4
D gene: -
clone size: once
CDR3 DNA: TGTGCCAGCAGTGAACAGGGGTTTTCCAAAAACATTCAGTACTTC
CDR3 protein: CASSEQGFSKNIQYF

V gene: TRBV6-5
J gene: TRBJ1-1
D gene: -
clone size: once
CDR3 DNA: TGTGCCAGCAGTTACATGAGCCGTGAAGCTTTCTTT
CDR3 protein: CASSYMSREAFF

V gene: TRBV18
J gene: TRBJ2-6
D gene: -
clone size: -
CDR3 DNA: TGTGCCAGCTCAAACGCAGGGGCTGGGGCCAACGTCCTGACTTTC
CDR3 protein: CASSNAGAGANVLTF

V gene: TRBV28
J gene: TRBJ1-5
D gene: TRBD1
clone size: few
CDR3 DNA: TGTGCCAGTGCAGGGGACAGCGAGAATCAGCCCCAGCATTTT
CDR3 protein: CASAGDSENQPQHF

V gene: TRBV6-5
J gene: TRBJ2-1
D gene: TRBD2
clone size: -
CDR3 DNA: TGTGCCAGCAGTTACGGGGGGGGTCGGAATGAGCAGTTCTTC
CDR3 protein: CASSYGGGRNEQFF

V gene: TRBV6-5
J gene: TRBJ2-7
D gene: TRBD2
clone size: -
CDR3 DNA: TGTGCCAGCAGTACCTATAGCGGGAGCTCCTACGAGCAGTACTTC
CDR3 protein: CASSTYSGSSYEQYF

V gene: TRBV9
J gene: TRBJ2-1
D gene: TRBD2
clone size: -
CDR3 DNA: TGTGCCAGCAGCACTAGCGGGAGGGAGTACAATGAGCAGTTCTTC
CDR3 protein: CASSTSGREYNEQFF

V gene: TRBV27
J gene: TRBJ1-5
D gene: -
clone size: -
CDR3 DNA: TGTGCCAGCAGTTTCCTCAATCAGCCCCAGCATTTT
CDR3 protein: CASSFLNQPQHF

V gene: TRBV7-9
J gene: TRBJ1-5
D gene: -
clone size: -
CDR3 DNA: TGTGCCAGCAGCTTAGGGCGGCCGACCCGTACTCAGCCCCAGCATTTT
CDR3 protein: CASSLGRPTRTQPQHF

V gene: TRBV6-1
J gene: TRBJ1-1
D gene: -
clone size: -
CDR3 DNA: TGTGCCAGCAGTGACCAGGGCCACACTGAAGCTTTCTTT
CDR3 protein: CASSDQGHTEAFF

V gene: TRBV7-2
J gene: TRBJ1-2
D gene: TRBD1
clone size: few
CDR3 DNA: TGTGCCAGCAGTCCGACAGGGCCCTATGGCTACACCTTC
CDR3 protein: CASSPTGPYGYTF

V gene: TRBV2
J gene: TRBJ1-1
D gene: -
clone size: -
CDR3 DNA: TGTGCCAGCTTGAGGGCCGCCCGTGAAGCTTTCTTT
CDR3 protein: CASLRAAREAFF

V gene: TRBV7-3
J gene: TRBJ2-1
D gene: TRBD2
clone size: once
CDR3 DNA: TGTGCCAGCAGCTTCCCCCCGTGGACTAGCGGGAGGAACAATGAGCAGTTCTTC
CDR3 protein: CASSFPPWTSGRNNEQFF

V gene: TRBV7-7
J gene: TRBJ2-5
D gene: TRBD1
clone size: -
CDR3 DNA: TGTGCTAGCAGCGGAGACAGGGGGAGAGATGAGACCCAGTACTTC
CDR3 protein: CASSGDRGRDETQYF

V gene: TRBV29-1
J gene: TRBJ2-7
D gene: TRBD2
clone size: -
CDR3 DNA: TGCAGCGTTGTGGAGGGAGCTAGCGGGGGCTCCTACGAGCAGTACTTC
CDR3 protein: CSVVEGASGGSYEQYF

V gene: TRBV10-3
J gene: TRBJ2-1
D gene: TRBD2
clone size: -
CDR3 DNA: TGTGCCATCAGTGAGCCGGCGGCTAGCGGGGGAAACAATGAGCAGTTCTTC
CDR3 protein: CAISEPAASGGNNEQFF

V gene: TRBV9
J gene: TRBJ2-3
D gene: -
clone size: few
CDR3 DNA: TGTGCCAGCAGCGTAGCGGGTAGTTGGAACGTTAAGTATTTT
CDR3 protein: CASSVAGSWNVKYF

V gene: TRBV11-2
J gene: TRBJ1-1
D gene: TRBD1
clone size: -
CDR3 DNA: TGTGCCAGCAGCTTAGCGCCGGGGACAGCCGGTTTGGCTTTCTTT
CDR3 protein: CASSLAPGTAGLAFF

V gene: TRBV4-1
J gene: TRBJ2-7
D gene: -
clone size: -
CDR3 DNA: TGCGCCAGCAGCCTGCCCCAGGGGAAGGAGCAGTACTTC
CDR3 protein: CASSLPQGKEQYF

V gene: TRBV7-2
J gene: TRBJ2-3
D gene: TRBD2
clone size: -
CDR3 DNA: TGTGCCAGCAGCTCAGGACTAGCGGGAGTAAATACGCAGTATTTT
CDR3 protein: CASSSGLAGVNTQYF

V gene: TRBV5-8
J gene: TRBJ1-2
D gene: -
clone size: -
CDR3 DNA: TGTGCCAGCAGCTTGGGGGTCGTGACAGGTAGCTATGGCTACACCTTC
CDR3 protein: CASSLGVVTGSYGYTF

V gene: TRBV27
J gene: TRBJ2-5
D gene: TRBD2
clone size: -
CDR3 DNA: TGTGCCAGCAGCCGCGGACTAGCGAACAGAGGAAGGGAGACCCAGTACTTC
CDR3 protein: CASSRGLANRGRETQYF

V gene: TRBV30
J gene: TRBJ1-1
D gene: -
clone size: -
CDR3 DNA: TGTGCCTGGAGTGGACAGTCGAACACTGAAGCTTTCTTT
CDR3 protein: CAWSGQSNTEAFF

V gene: TRBV7-6
J gene: TRBJ2-3
D gene: -
clone size: -
CDR3 DNA: TGTGCCAGCAGCTTTATCACAGATACGCAGTATTTT
CDR3 protein: CASSFITDTQYF

V gene: TRBV7-9
J gene: TRBJ1-1
D gene: TRBD1
clone size: -
CDR3 DNA: TGTGCCAGCAGCATCCAGGGGGGTGCAGCTTTCTTT
CDR3 protein: CASSIQGGAAFF

V gene: TRBV30
J gene: TRBJ2-3
D gene: TRBD1
clone size: -
CDR3 DNA: TGTGCCTGGGTAGGGACAGGGGTCACAGATACGCAGTATTTT
CDR3 protein: CAWVGTGVTDTQYF

V gene: TRBV2
J gene: TRBJ2-5
D gene: TRBD2
clone size: -
CDR3 DNA: TGTGCCAGCACCATCAGAGGACTAGCGGAAAACCGGGGACAAGAGACCCAGTACTTC
CDR3 protein: CASTIRGLAENRGQETQYF

V gene: TRBV27
J gene: TRBJ1-1
D gene: -
clone size: -
CDR3 DNA: TGTGCCAGCGGGCAAATGGCGAACACTGAAGCTTTCTTT
CDR3 protein: CASGQMANTEAFF

V gene: TRBV5-1
J gene: TRBJ2-5
D gene: -
clone size: -
CDR3 DNA: TGCGCCAGCAGCGGTGGAAAGGGGGAAGAGACCCAGTACTTC
CDR3 protein: CASSGGKGEETQYF

V gene: TRBV30
J gene: TRBJ2-1
D gene: -
clone size: -
CDR3 DNA: TGTGCCTGGACGGTTGGCAATGAGCAGTTCTTC
CDR3 protein: CAWTVGNEQFF

V gene: TRBV4-3
J gene: TRBJ2-7
D gene: TRBD2
clone size: -
CDR3 DNA: TGCGCCAGCAGCCAACGACTAGCGGACGGGGTGCAGTACTTC
CDR3 protein: CASSQRLADGVQYF

V gene: TRBV10-3
J gene: TRBJ2-7
D gene: TRBD2
clone size: -
CDR3 DNA: TGTGCCATCAGTGAGGCCCAGCGACTAGCGGGCGTCAACTTC
CDR3 protein: CAISEAQRLAGVNF